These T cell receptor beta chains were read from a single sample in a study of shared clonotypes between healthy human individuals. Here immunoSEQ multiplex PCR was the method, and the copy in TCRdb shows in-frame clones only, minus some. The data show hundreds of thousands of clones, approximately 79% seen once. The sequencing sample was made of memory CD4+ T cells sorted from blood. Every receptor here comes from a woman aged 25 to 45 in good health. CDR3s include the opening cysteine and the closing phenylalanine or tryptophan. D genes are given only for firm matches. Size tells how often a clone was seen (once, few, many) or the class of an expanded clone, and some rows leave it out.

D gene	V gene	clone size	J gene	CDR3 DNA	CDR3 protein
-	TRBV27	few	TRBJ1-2	TGTGCCAGCAGTACCCTAACACGGTTTGGGGATGGCTACACCTTC	CASSTLTRFGDGYTF
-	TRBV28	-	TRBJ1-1	TGTGCCAGCAGTTCCGGCAGCGGGACGGTGAACACTGAAGCTTTCTTT	CASSSGSGTVNTEAFF
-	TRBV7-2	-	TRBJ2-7	TGTGCCAGCAGCGCGTACCGGGCCGCGAAGACTTACGAGCAGTACTTC	CASSAYRAAKTYEQYF
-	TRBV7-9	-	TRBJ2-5	TGTGCCAGCAGCTTGGCAGGGCGAGAGACCCAGTACTTC	CASSLAGRETQYF
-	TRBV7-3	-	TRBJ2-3	TGTGCCAGCAGCAAGGCCGGGACGCTGGAGTCAGATACGCAGTATTTT	CASSKAGTLESDTQYF
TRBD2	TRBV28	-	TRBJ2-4	TGTGCCAGCAGTTTAAGGAATCTAGGCGGGGGAGCCAAAAACATTCAGTACTTC	CASSLRNLGGGAKNIQYF
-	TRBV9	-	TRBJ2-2	TGTGCCAGCAGCGTCCGACCCTTTGCCGGGGAGCTGTTTTTT	CASSVRPFAGELFF
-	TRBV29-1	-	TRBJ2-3	TGCAGCGTTGAAGGGGGTCTAGTTGGGGGCACAGATACGCAGTATTTT	CSVEGGLVGGTDTQYF
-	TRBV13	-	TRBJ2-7	TGTGCCAGCACCCCCCCAGGGGTGCGTTGGGGCGAGCAGTACTTC	CASTPPGVRWGEQYF
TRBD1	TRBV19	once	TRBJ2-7	TGTGCCAGTAGTAGAAAGAGACAGGGCTTCAACGAGCAGTACTTC	CASSRKRQGFNEQYF
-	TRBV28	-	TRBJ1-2	TGTGCCAGCAGTAAAGGGACCTGGGAGAACTATGGCTACACCTTC	CASSKGTWENYGYTF
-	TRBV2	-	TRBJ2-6	TGTGCCAGCAGTGAACTCAGCTCTGGGGCCAACGTCCTGACTTTC	CASSELSSGANVLTF
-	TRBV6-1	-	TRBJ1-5	TGTGCCAGCAGTGAAAGCGTTGGCAGGGGCAATCAGCCCCAGCATTTT	CASSESVGRGNQPQHF
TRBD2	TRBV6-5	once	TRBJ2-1	TGTGCCAGCAGTTCCAAAAGCGGGAGCTCCTACAATGAGCAGTTCTTC	CASSSKSGSSYNEQFF
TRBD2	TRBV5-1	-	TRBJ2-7	TGCGCCAGCAGCTTGGGACTAGCGGGACACTACGAGCAGTACTTC	CASSLGLAGHYEQYF
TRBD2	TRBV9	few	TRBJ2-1	TGTGCCAGCAGCGTAGAGGGACTAGCGGGGAACTACAATGAGCAGTTCTTC	CASSVEGLAGNYNEQFF
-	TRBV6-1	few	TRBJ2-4	TGTGCCAGCGCGGGTGAGGTCCTTCAGTACTTC	CASAGEVLQYF
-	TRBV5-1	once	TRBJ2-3	TGCGCCAGCAGCCAGGGTAGCGGAAGCACAGATACGCAGTATTTT	CASSQGSGSTDTQYF
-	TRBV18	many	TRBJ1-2	TGTGCCAGCTCAACTGAAGTTGGAAACTATGGCTACACCTTC	CASSTEVGNYGYTF
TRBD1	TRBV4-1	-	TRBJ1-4	TGCGCCAGCAGCCACGTCCGCAGGGGGGTGTATGAAAAACTGTTTTTT	CASSHVRRGVYEKLFF
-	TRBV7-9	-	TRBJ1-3	TGTGCCAGCAGCTTAAAAGAGAGCTCTGGAAACACCATATATTTT	CASSLKESSGNTIYF
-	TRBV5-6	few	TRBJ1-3	TGTGCCAGCAGCTGGGGCCGTTCTGGAAACACCATATATTTT	CASSWGRSGNTIYF
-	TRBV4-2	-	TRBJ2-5	TGTGCCAGCAGCCAAGGTTCTCCGGCTCAAGAGACCCAGTACTTC	CASSQGSPAQETQYF
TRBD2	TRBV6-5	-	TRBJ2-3	TGTGCCAGCAAAACTAGCGGGCTCCCAGATACGCAGTATTTT	CASKTSGLPDTQYF
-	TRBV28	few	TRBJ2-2	TGTGCCAGCAGTTTATTCGGACTGAACACCGGGGAGCTGTTTTTT	CASSLFGLNTGELFF
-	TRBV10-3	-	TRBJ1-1	TGTGCCATCAGTGAGGGGGCGAGGATGAACACTGAAGCTTTCTTT	CAISEGARMNTEAFF
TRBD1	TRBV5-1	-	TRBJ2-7	TGCGCCAGCAGCCCTCCACAGGGGGCGTATCGGGTGCAGTACTTC	CASSPPQGAYRVQYF
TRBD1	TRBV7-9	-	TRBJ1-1	TGTGCCAGCAGCAGAACACAGGGGGCCTCTGAAGCTTTCTTT	CASSRTQGASEAFF
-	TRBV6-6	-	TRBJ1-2	TGTGCCAGCAGTTACCCTCCGGGACAACAGAAGGATGGCTACACCTTC	CASSYPPGQQKDGYTF
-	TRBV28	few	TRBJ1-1	TGTGCCAGCAGTTTAGCCGTGAACACTGAAGCTTTCTTT	CASSLAVNTEAFF
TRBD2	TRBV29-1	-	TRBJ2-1	TGCAGCGTTGAGCGGGAGGGCCCCGATGAGCAGTTCTTC	CSVEREGPDEQFF
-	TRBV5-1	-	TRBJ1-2	TGCGCCAGCAGCTTGGGTCAACTTAACTATGGCTACACCTTC	CASSLGQLNYGYTF
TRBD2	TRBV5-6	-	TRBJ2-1	TGTGCCAGCAGCTTGACTAGCGGGTATACTAGGAGGAATGAGCAGTTCTTC	CASSLTSGYTRRNEQFF
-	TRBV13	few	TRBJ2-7	TGTGCCAGCAGCCCGCTTGACTCCTACGAGCAGTACTTC	CASSPLDSYEQYF
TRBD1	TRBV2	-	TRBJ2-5	TGTGCCAGCAGCGGGGGGACAGGGGGCTTACTGGAGTACTTC	CASSGGTGGLLEYF
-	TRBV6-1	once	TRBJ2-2	TGTGCCAGCAAGTCCGGGGAGCTGTTTTTT	CASKSGELFF
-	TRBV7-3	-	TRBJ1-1	TGTGCCAGCAGCTTAATGGGGAAGATGAACACTGAAGCTTTCTTT	CASSLMGKMNTEAFF
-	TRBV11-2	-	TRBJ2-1	TGTGCCAGTACTGACCACAGCTCCTACAATGAGCAGTTCTTC	CASTDHSSYNEQFF
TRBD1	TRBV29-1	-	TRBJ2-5	TGCAGCGTCAGAGAATGGACAGGGCTGGAGACCCAGTACTTC	CSVREWTGLETQYF
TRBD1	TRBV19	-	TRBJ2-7	TGTGCCAGTAGTTTCACCGGGACAGGGGCTTACGAGCAGTACTTC	CASSFTGTGAYEQYF
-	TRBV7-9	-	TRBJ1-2	TGTGCCAGCTCTTTAGGAATGCTCCCCGCCTACACCTTC	CASSLGMLPAYTF
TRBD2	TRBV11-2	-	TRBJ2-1	TGTGCCAGCAGCTTTCCGGTTAGCGGGAGTACGGAGCAGTTCTTC	CASSFPVSGSTEQFF
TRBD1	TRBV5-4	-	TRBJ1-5	TGTGCCAGCAGGGTAGACAGGGTCAATCAGCCCCAGCATTTT	CASRVDRVNQPQHF
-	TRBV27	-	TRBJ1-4	TGTGCCAGCAGTTCGCAGGGGCGAGTTGAAAAACTGTTTTTT	CASSSQGRVEKLFF
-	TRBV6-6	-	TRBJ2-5	TGTGCCAGCAGTTACACCGAGGGGTACCAAGAGACCCAGTACTTC	CASSYTEGYQETQYF
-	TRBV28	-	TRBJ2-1	TGTGCCAGCAGTTTACCTAATAACCGGGAGCAGTTCTTC	CASSLPNNREQFF